Listed here are 24 T cell receptor beta chains from one sample, sequenced in a study of T cell responses to AZD1222 COVID-19 vaccine. The data were produced by immunoSEQ multiplex PCR, yet TCRdb's version contains in-frame clones alone and is incomplete. The sample yields 150,000 or so clones, 91% seen once. Sequencing was performed on peripheral blood, taken 28 days after the second AZD1222 dose. All receptors derive from an adult who received the AZD1222 COVID-19 vaccine.

The rearrangement joins TRBV5-5 to TRBJ1-1; D call uncertain. V lost 1 base, J lost 4 bases, and 11 bases lay in between. CDR1 is SGHKS, CDR2 YYEKEE, per germline (reference sequence). The CDR3 is made up of 14 amino acids. The CDR3 is CASSLLSGRTEAFF. The CDR3 nucleotides read TGTGCCAGCAGCTTGTTGAGCGGTCGCACTGAAGCTTTCTTT. The complete variable domain, with remaining parts taken from reference TRBV5-5 and TRBJ1-1, reads DAGVTQSPTHLIKTRGQQVTLRCSPISGHKSVSWYQQVLGQGPQFIFQYYEKEERGRGNFPDRFSARQFPNYSSELNVNALLLGDSALYLCASSLLSGRTEAFFGQGTRLTVV.

This clone was found once. The V and J genes are TRBV11-3 and TRBJ2-3; D is ambiguous. V lost 5 bases to trimming and J lost 1 base, with 16 bases between them. Germline V gene data show CDR1 as SGHNT and CDR2 as YENEEA. The CDR3 covers 16 residues. The DNA of the CDR3 is TGTGCCAGCAGCCGTCGGGCCTCAGTGGGCACAGATACGCAGTATTTT. It specifies CASSRRASVGTDTQYF.

J is TRBJ2-1 and V is TRBV19; unclear D gene. The CDR3 spans 13 residues. The germline CDR1 and CDR2 sequences are LNHDA and SQIVND (reference sequence). With 2 bases removed from V and 10 bases from J, the gap between germline ends came to 12 bases. CDR3 residues: CASSILAGSEQFF. The DNA for the CDR3 is TGTGCCAGTAGTATATTGGCAGGCAGCGAGCAGTTCTTC.

This chain uses TRBV7-2 with TRBJ1-5; 7 bases are a match to TRBD1. Per the germline V gene, CDR1 is SGHTA and CDR2 is FQGNSA. Losses at the gene ends were 9 bases for V and 2 bases for J; bases not matched to a gene: 4. The CDR3 is 13 amino acids. The CDR3 DNA reads TGTGCCAGTTCCGACAGGGGCAATCAGCCCCAGCATTTT. It encodes CASSDRGNQPQHF.

The rearrangement uses TRBV7-2 and TRBJ2-1; D is possibly TRBD2 (6 bases). This CDR3 comprises 15 residues. Trimming cost V 4 bases and J 1 base, with 11 bases left between them. Germline V CDR1 and CDR2: SGHTA, FQGNSA. CDR3 DNA sequence: TGTGCCAGCAGCTCCCCGGGAGTGTCCTACAATGAGCAGTTCTTC. Its protein is CASSSPGVSYNEQFF.

The chain recombines TRBV2 with TRBJ2-7; a possible D gene is TRBD1 (6 bases). CDR3 length: 15 amino acids. V was pared by 6 bases and J by 0 bases, with 15 bases between. The germline gives CDR1 SNHLY, CDR2 FYNNEI. CDR3 DNA sequence: TGTGCCAGCAGCGACAGGTTTTTGAGCTCCTACGAGCAGTACTTC. It specifies CASSDRFLSSYEQYF.

The CDR3 protein is CASSQGTGGTGELFF. The CDR3, as DNA: TGTGCCAGCAGCCAGGGGACAGGGGGGACCGGGGAGCTGTTTTTT. The V and J genes are TRBV11-3 and TRBJ2-2, with 11 nucleotides matching TRBD1. Unmatched junction bases numbered 4, after V lost 5 bases and J lost 5 bases. Germline CDR1 is SGHNT and CDR2 is YENEEA. CDR3 length: 15 residues.

The chain has TRBV7-9 and TRBJ2-7; 8 bases agree with TRBD1. Losses at the gene ends were 3 bases for V and 2 bases for J; bases not matched to a gene: 6. The CDR3 consists of 15 residues. Germline CDR1 SEHNR, CDR2 FQNEAQ (reference sequence). CDR3 coding DNA: TGTGCCAGCAGCTTCGCCGGGACAGGTCCCTACGAGCAGTACTTC. Protein: CASSFAGTGPYEQYF. The entire variable domain, with the rest obtained from reference TRBV7-9 and TRBJ2-7, is as follows: DTGVSQNPRHKITKRGQNVTFRCDPISEHNRLYWYRQTLGQGPEFLTYFQNEAQLEKSRLLSDRFSAERPKGSFSTLEIQRTEQGDSAMYLCASSFAGTGPYEQYFGPGTRLTVT.

This chain links TRBV3-1 (or the pseudogene TRBV3-2) with TRBJ2-7, with D perhaps matching TRBD1 (6 bases). The germline V gene has CDR1 LGHDT and CDR2 YNNKEL (reference sequence). The CDR3 runs to 12 residues. Trimming stripped 5 bases from V and 7 bases from J, with 12 bases between. The DNA for the CDR3 is TGTGCCAGCAGCACCGACAGGAGGGAGCAGTACTTC. Amino acids: CASSTDRREQYF.

The V gene is TRBV24-1, the J gene TRBJ1-3; no clear D. The CDR3 loop spans 15 amino acids. Deletions cut 10 bases from V and 0 bases from J, with 15 bases between. Germline assignment: CDR1 KGHDR and CDR2 SFDVKD. CDR3 in amino acids: CATFERRDSGNTIYF. CDR3 nucleotide sequence: TGTGCCACTTTCGAGAGGCGGGACTCTGGAAACACCATATATTTT.

The chain is built from TRBV7-9 and TRBJ1-2, with D perhaps TRBD1 (5 bases). The CDR3 covers 16 residues. The germline gives CDR1 SEHNR, CDR2 FQNEAQ (reference sequence). The V gene lost 1 base and the J gene lost 3 bases, with 15 bases spanning the gap. CDR3 amino acids: CASSLGGGRVYYGYTF. DNA for the CDR3: TGTGCCAGCAGCTTAGGGGGCGGCAGAGTGTACTATGGCTACACCTTC.

The V gene is TRBV5-4, the J gene TRBJ2-1, with 8 bases lining up with TRBD2. The CDR3 sequence is 14 residues long. Losses at the gene ends were 0 bases for V and 6 bases for J; bases not matched to a gene: 2. Per the germline V gene, CDR1 is SGHNT and CDR2 is YYREEE (reference sequence). Written as DNA, the CDR3 is TGTGCCAGCAGCTTGGAGACTAGCGCCAATGAGCAGTTCTTC. This translates into CASSLETSANEQFF.

The chain carries TRBV5-6 and TRBJ2-1; 7 bases agree with TRBD1. V lost 4 bases, J lost 0 bases, and 7 bases stayed unmatched. Germline CDR1 reads SGHDT; CDR2 reads YYEEEE. The length of the CDR3 is 16 residues. For the CDR3, the DNA is TGTGCCAGCAGCAAGACAGGGACCAGCTCCTACAATGAGCAGTTCTTC. Translating it yields CASSKTGTSSYNEQFF.

The genes are TRBV28 and TRBJ1-1; D uncertain. The germline gives CDR1 MDHEN, CDR2 SYDVKM. The V end lost 2 bases, the J end lost 4 bases, and 14 bases lay between the germline ends. The CDR3 contains 15 residues. The DNA of the CDR3 is TGTGCCAGCAGTTTACGTAAGGGAGTGGGCACTGAAGCTTTCTTT. This translates into CASSLRKGVGTEAFF.

The chain combines TRBV4-2 with TRBJ1-6, with D perhaps TRBD1 (5 bases). Germline values: CDR1 LGHNA, CDR2 YNFKEQ. V lost 0 bases and J 5 bases, leaving 11 bases between the germline ends. The CDR3 has 16 residues. The CDR3 spells CASSQEAGFNNSPLHF. DNA of the CDR3: TGTGCCAGCAGCCAAGAAGCAGGGTTCAATAATTCACCCCTCCACTTT.

This chain joins TRBV21-1 and TRBJ2-7; TRBD1 is the table's D call, not checked against the DNA. TRBV21-1 represents a pseudogene. The CDR3 runs 14 residues. The DNA for the CDR3 is TGTGCCAGCAGTAGGGACAGGAGTTCCTACGAGCAGTACTTC. Translating it yields CASSRDRSSYEQYF.

The chain joins TRBV6-4 to TRBJ1-6, with D possibly TRBD1 on 5 matching bases. This CDR3 spans 15 amino acids. Germline V gene sequence: CDR1 MRHNA, CDR2 SNTAGT. Deletions cut 4 bases from V and 10 bases from J, with 17 bases between. DNA for the CDR3: TGTGCCAGCAGTGGAATGGACACCGTAGGGTCACCCCTCCACTTT. Amino acid sequence: CASSGMDTVGSPLHF.

The chain uses TRBV2 and TRBJ1-1, with D hard to call. The CDR3 loop spans 12 amino acids. Trimming cost V 3 bases and J 6 bases, with 8 bases left between them. CDR1 and CDR2 (germline): SNHLY, FYNNEI. The CDR3 spells CASSDDRSEAFF. CDR3 bases: TGTGCCAGCAGTGATGACCGGTCTGAAGCTTTCTTT.

The chain carries TRBV4-2 and TRBJ1-2, with D hard to call. The germline V gene encodes CDR1 LGHNA and CDR2 YNFKEQ. Trimming removed 0 bases at V and 2 bases at J, with 7 bases between. The CDR3 sequence is 14 residues long. In DNA form, the CDR3 reads TGTGCCAGCAGCCAAGATCAGGACAACTATGGCTACACCTTC. Amino acids: CASSQDQDNYGYTF.

In the case of this clone: Within the sample, other DNA sequences also encode this same CDR3. This chain joins TRBV19 and TRBJ1-4, with D unresolved. Trimming stripped 2 bases from V and 0 bases from J, with 4 bases between. CDR1 and CDR2 from the germline V gene are LNHDA and SQIVND (reference sequence). The CDR3 length is 14 residues. The CDR3 loop is CASSITATNEKLFF. In DNA, the CDR3 is TGTGCCAGTAGTATAACAGCAACTAATGAAAAACTGTTTTTT.

The V call is TRBV11-2, the J call TRBJ1-1, with TRBD1 matching 7 bases. The junction had 9 bases not matched to a gene; V was cut back by 5 bases and J by 3 bases. Germline V gene sequence: CDR1 SGHAT, CDR2 FQNNGV. This CDR3 is 15 amino acids long. The CDR3 is CASSPLQGRDTEAFF. DNA of the CDR3: TGTGCCAGCAGCCCGTTACAGGGGAGGGACACTGAAGCTTTCTTT.

The chain carries TRBV3-1 (or the pseudogene TRBV3-2) and TRBJ1-3; D unclear. Germline CDR1 reads LGHDT; CDR2 reads YNNKEL (reference sequence). V lost 4 bases and J 7 bases, leaving 8 bases between the germline ends. This CDR3 is built from 12 residues. The CDR3 DNA sequence: TGTGCCAGCAGCCGGGGTGGGAACACCATATATTTT. It is translated as CASSRGGNTIYF.

The gene calls are TRBV19 and TRBJ2-1; tentative D call: TRBD1 (6 bases). The CDR3 is 15 residues long. CDR1 and CDR2 from the germline V gene are LNHDA and SQIVND (reference sequence). Trimming took off 5 bases at V and 2 bases at J, with 13 bases between the two ends. The CDR3 here is CASSPQDRAYNEQFF. CDR3 coding DNA: TGTGCCAGTAGTCCCCAGGACAGAGCCTACAATGAGCAGTTCTTC.

This clone has a single count. The rearrangement joins TRBV6-5 to TRBJ2-7, with 8 bases identical to TRBD2. The V gene end was trimmed by 0 bases and the J gene end by 3 bases; junction bases not matched to a gene: 4. The CDR3 has 15 residues. The germline gives CDR1 MNHEY, CDR2 SVGAGI. The CDR3 is CASSYSAGGIYEQYF. The CDR3 region has the DNA TGTGCCAGCAGTTACTCGGCGGGGGGAATCTACGAGCAGTACTTC.